A selection of T cell receptor beta chains follows, all from one sample in a study of T-cell reconstitution after alpha-beta-depleted transplantation in children. TCRdb itself ran the PCR reads through MiXCR, one entry per CDR3 protein. The sample holds about 310,000 distinct CDR3 sequences; over 20% are singletons and the top ten take over 9.5%. The sample here was PBMCs, mostly from graft donor cells, taken 180 days after TCRalphabeta/CD19-depleted stem cell transplant. The receptors were sampled from a male patient between 10 and 17 years old who had a stem cell transplant for acute lymphoblastic leukemia, so the T cells may come from the graft donor. Each CDR3 is given with its conserved first and last residue. Fields, in order: clone size, J gene, D gene, V gene, CDR3 protein, CDR3 DNA. The D gene is left open where the match is weak. Clone size is shown for a subset of rows, as once, few, many or a class of expanded clone.

many | TRBJ2-3 | TRBD2 | TRBV9 | CASSVEVAGGADTQYF | TGTGCCAGCAGCGTAGAGGTAGCGGGGGGAGCAGATACGCAGTATTTT
few | TRBJ2-7 | TRBD2 | TRBV4-1 | CASSHPGGATYEQYF | TGCGCCAGCAGCCACCCCGGGGGGGCGACCTACGAGCAGTACTTC
- | TRBJ2-3 | - | TRBV27 | CASSYTELGQQYF | TGTGCCAGCAGTTACACCGAGCTCGGCCAGCAGTATTTT
- | TRBJ2-3 | - | TRBV11-2 | CASSLRVWFTDTQYF | TGTGCCAGCAGCTTAAGAGTCTGGTTCACAGATACGCAGTATTTT
- | TRBJ2-7 | - | TRBV11-2 | CASSFFDEQYF | TGTGCCAGCAGCTTTTTTGACGAGCAGTACTTC
few | TRBJ2-1 | TRBD2 | TRBV24-1 | CATSSREGVAGGHRNEQFF | TGTGCCACTTCGTCCCGGGAGGGAGTAGCGGGAGGGCATAGGAATGAGCAGTTCTTC
- | TRBJ2-2 | TRBD2 | TRBV4-2 | CASSQENPTSGNGGELFF | TGTGCCAGCAGCCAGGAGAACCCGACTAGCGGGAATGGCGGGGAGCTGTTTTTT
few | TRBJ2-1 | - | TRBV7-6 | CASSLAWYNEQFF | TGTGCCAGCAGCTTAGCTTGGTACAATGAGCAGTTCTTC
- | TRBJ2-7 | TRBD2 | TRBV19 | CASSIGNSGSYEQYF | TGTGCCAGTAGTATTGGAAACAGCGGGAGCTACGAGCAGTACTTC
few | TRBJ1-4 | TRBD1 | TRBV20-1 | CSARQGADEKLFF | TGCAGTGCCCGACAGGGAGCCGATGAAAAACTGTTTTTT
- | TRBJ2-7 | TRBD2 | TRBV15 | CATSEGLALSYEQYF | TGTGCCACCAGCGAGGGACTAGCGCTCTCCTACGAGCAGTACTTC
- | TRBJ2-5 | - | TRBV20-1 | CSACRLGGSGPQRTQYF | TGCAGTGCTTGCCGTCTCGGGGGTAGCGGACCCCAGCGGACCCAGTACTTC
- | TRBJ1-2 | TRBD1 | TRBV7-9 | CASSLATGFDGYTF | TGTGCCAGCAGCTTAGCGACAGGGTTCGATGGCTACACCTTC
few | TRBJ1-1 | - | TRBV24-1 | CATSETGMNTEAFF | TGTGCCACCAGTGAGACAGGCATGAACACTGAAGCTTTCTTT
- | TRBJ1-2 | TRBD1 | TRBV28 | CASRSQGAEYGYAF | TGTGCCAGCAGATCACAGGGGGCGGAATATGGCTACGCCTTC
many | TRBJ2-3 | - | TRBV7-6 | CASSLGATDTQYF | TGTGCCAGCAGCTTAGGGGCCACAGATACGCAGTATTTT
few | TRBJ2-7 | TRBD2 | TRBV7-2 | CASSRTSGSPYEQYF | TGTGCCAGCAGCCGGACTAGCGGGAGTCCCTACGAGCAGTACTTC
few | TRBJ2-1 | - | TRBV5-8 | CASSFGSAVYNEQFF | TGTGCCAGCAGCTTTGGGTCGGCGGTCTACAATGAGCAGTTCTTC
- | TRBJ2-7 | TRBD1 | TRBV7-9 | CASSSYRGRSCEQYF | TGTGCCAGCAGCAGCTACAGGGGAAGGTCCTGCGAGCAGTACTTC
- | TRBJ2-3 | - | TRBV7-7 | CASSPGLPTDTQYF | TGTGCCAGCAGCCCGGGACTGCCCACAGATACGCAGTATTTT
- | TRBJ2-1 | - | TRBV7-9 | CASSLLLARKAEQFF | TGTGCCAGCAGCTTATTATTAGCGCGAAAGGCTGAGCAGTTCTTC
- | TRBJ2-3 | TRBD1 | TRBV7-3 | CASSHRQGATDTQYF | TGTGCCAGCTCGCACAGACAGGGGGCAACAGATACGCAGTATTTT
many | TRBJ2-7 | - | TRBV6-1 | CASRATGGDYEQYF | TGTGCCAGCAGGGCGACCGGGGGTGACTACGAGCAGTACTTC
few | TRBJ1-3 | - | TRBV27 | CASSLSWAQDPLLSGNTIYF | TGTGCCAGCAGTTTATCGTGGGCGCAGGACCCTCTTCTCTCTGGAAACACCATATATTTT
few | TRBJ1-2 | TRBD1 | TRBV15 | CATSRDRQGNYGYTF | TGTGCCACCAGCAGAGATCGACAGGGAAACTATGGCTACACCTTC
few | TRBJ1-6 | - | TRBV2 | CASSVKATWSSYNSPLHF | TGTGCCAGCAGTGTAAAGGCCACGTGGAGCTCCTATAATTCACCCCTCCACTTT
few | TRBJ1-5 | - | TRBV5-6 | CASSFHSGPQHF | TGTGCCAGCAGCTTTCACAGTGGACCCCAGCATTTT
- | TRBJ2-5 | - | TRBV7-8 | CASSHGGQETQYF | TGTGCCAGCAGCCACGGGGGACAAGAGACCCAGTACTTC
few | TRBJ2-7 | - | TRBV18 | CASSPAMSYEQYF | TGTGCCAGCTCTCCGGCGATGTCCTACGAGCAGTACTTC
- | TRBJ1-5 | - | TRBV15 | CATSRVQGTQHF | TGTGCCACCAGCAGAGTACAGGGAACCCAGCATTTT
once | TRBJ2-1 | - | TRBV7-3 | CASSSLSGDYNEQFF | TGTGCCAGCAGCTCTCTGAGCGGAGATTACAATGAGCAGTTCTTC
few | TRBJ2-1 | - | TRBV7-9 | CASSFPSGTIYNEQFF | TGTGCCAGCAGCTTCCCATCCGGGACCATCTACAATGAGCAGTTCTTC
- | TRBJ1-1 | - | TRBV5-6 | CASSLWMGQLNTEAFF | TGTGCCAGCAGCTTGTGGATGGGACAACTGAACACTGAAGCTTTCTTT
few | TRBJ2-1 | - | TRBV9 | CASSVDYNEQFF | TGTGCCAGCAGCGTAGACTACAATGAGCAGTTCTTC
- | TRBJ2-1 | TRBD1 | TRBV12-3/TRBV12-4 | CASSLPGQGYNEQFF | TGTGCCAGCAGTTTACCGGGACAGGGTTACAATGAGCAGTTCTTC
- | TRBJ2-1 | - | TRBV20-1 | CSARYYNEQFF | TGCAGTGCTAGGTATTACAATGAGCAGTTCTTC
- | TRBJ2-7 | TRBD2 | TRBV7-9 | CASSPRLAGPPEQYF | TGTGCCAGCAGCCCAAGACTAGCGGGACCTCCCGAGCAGTACTTC
once | TRBJ1-5 | - | TRBV7-6 | CASSFRGPHQPQHF | TGTGCCAGCAGCTTCCGGGGCCCTCATCAGCCCCAGCATTTT
- | TRBJ1-5 | - | TRBV29-1 | CSVVEEINSNQPQHF | TGCAGCGTTGTGGAAGAGATCAATAGCAATCAGCCCCAGCATTTT
many | TRBJ2-2 | TRBD1 | TRBV5-6 | CASSVGTGSEDTGELFF | TGTGCCAGCAGCGTAGGGACAGGATCAGAAGACACCGGGGAGCTGTTTTTT
few | TRBJ2-4 | TRBD1 | TRBV12-3/TRBV12-4 | CASTVTGSDKNIQYF | TGTGCCAGCACCGTGACAGGGAGTGACAAAAACATTCAGTACTTC
- | TRBJ2-1 | - | TRBV7-8 | CASSLVHNEQFF | TGTGCCAGCAGCTTAGTTCACAATGAGCAGTTCTTC
- | TRBJ1-1 | - | TRBV19 | CASSIAVVTHEAFF | TGTGCCAGTAGTATCGCAGTTGTGACTCACGAAGCTTTCTTT
- | TRBJ2-7 | - | TRBV20-1 | CSARARAYEQYF | TGCAGTGCCCGTGCCAGGGCCTACGAGCAGTACTTC
many | TRBJ2-7 | - | TRBV7-9 | CASSLGLAAYEQYF | TGTGCCAGCAGCTTAGGGTTAGCGGCCTACGAGCAGTACTTC
- | TRBJ2-1 | TRBD2 | TRBV5-1 | CASSNPILAGGPGGQFF | TGCGCCAGCAGCAATCCTATACTAGCGGGAGGGCCAGGTGGGCAGTTCTTC
many | TRBJ1-1 | - | TRBV5-1 | CASRDIRGALGAFF | TGCGCCAGCAGGGACATTCGCGGGGCTCTAGGAGCTTTCTTT
- | TRBJ1-2 | - | TRBV10-3 | CAISGDGRYGYTF | TGTGCCATCAGTGGGGACGGACGCTATGGCTACACCTTC
few | TRBJ2-3 | - | TRBV29-1 | CSVERGLGSPDTQYF | TGCAGCGTTGAGAGAGGCCTAGGTAGCCCAGATACGCAGTATTTT
- | TRBJ2-7 | TRBD2 | TRBV20-1 | CSARTGPLAGGSYEQYF | TGCAGTGCTAGAACGGGCCCACTAGCGGGAGGAAGCTACGAGCAGTACTTC
- | TRBJ2-3 | TRBD2 | TRBV12-3/TRBV12-4 | CASRIRIAGRGYF | TGTGCCAGCAGGATCAGGATAGCGGGGCGAGGGTATTTT
few | TRBJ1-4 | - | TRBV4-1 | CASRTPGREKLFF | TGCGCCAGCCGGACACCAGGGAGGGAAAAACTGTTTTTT